This TCR beta chain is drawn from a study of response to subunit inactivated influenza vaccine. TCRdb redid the calling of the RT-PCR reads with MiXCR, one entry per CDR3 protein. The profile covers approximately 170,000 distinct CDR3 sequences, with around an eighth appearing a single time and approximately 24% taken by the ten largest. Whole-study findings and limits: The authors proposed limited new T cell recruitment per seasonal influenza vaccination.

In germline, CDR1 is SGDLS, CDR2 YYNGEE. CDR3 size: 16 residues. The V end lost 0 bases, the J end lost 3 bases, and 16 bases lay between the germline ends. On this clonotype itself: What it binds is not known.

Specimen: CD8+ T cells sorted from PBMCs, collected about 5 days after vaccination. The chain joins TRBV9 to TRBJ2-7; D possibly corresponds to TRBD2 (5 bases). This clonotype was obtained from a man aged 45-65 years who received an inactivated influenza vaccine. CDR3 protein: CASSVDGAALYYEQYF. The CDR3 nucleotides are TGTGCCAGCAGCGTAGATGGAGCGGCGTTATACTACGAGCAGTACTTC. The whole variable domain, filled in from reference TRBV9 and TRBJ2-7, reads DSGVTQTPKHLITATGQRVTLRCSPRSGDLSVYWYQQSLDQGLQFLIQYYNGEERAKGNILERFSAQQFPDLHSELNLSSLELGDSALYFCASSVDGAALYYEQYFGPGTRLTVT.